The sequence of this T cell receptor beta chain was determined in a study of shared clonotypes between healthy human individuals. As for the study in general: Each donor's CD4 naive and CD4 memory cells filled three plates apiece, CD8 naive two, and CD8 memory one.

Study findings and constraints: Depth of sequencing was expected to influence donor clonotype sharing.

This CDR3 has 13 amino acids. Germline assignment: CDR1 MDHEN and CDR2 SYDVKM. Deletions cut 2 bases from V and 2 bases from J, with 7 bases between. For every subset, genomic DNA was evenly distributed across several immunoSEQ plates. Each sorted subset replicate got 200 ng genomic DNA, roughly 27,000 genomes. The data were produced by immunoSEQ multiplex PCR, yet TCRdb's version contains in-frame clones alone and is incomplete. The sample holds about 2.3 million clones; 85% to 95% are singletons and the top ten take about 0.41%. The table lists this clone with a few counts. Its matching antigen is unknown. Other DNA variants within this sample encode the same CDR3.

The sample was naive CD4+ T cells from PBMCs. The subset: CD45RA+ positively selected. This clonotype was obtained from a man aged 18 to 29 in good health. Some clones in this sample may be carry-over from other donors' samples. This chain joins TRBV28 and TRBJ2-7; D gene unclear. CDR3 sequence: CASSLGPTYEQYF. The CDR3 DNA is TGTGCCAGCAGTTTAGGCCCGACCTACGAGCAGTACTTC.